This TCR beta chain stems from a study of T cell responses to AZD1222 COVID-19 vaccine (dated by TCRdb to the early 2020s). With regard to the full study: Because spike-specific TCR depth and breadth did not differ between the two schedules, AZD1222 recipients who got a second dose at roughly 4 weeks were pooled with those who got a second dose at roughly 12 weeks. A total of about 240 trial participants underwent TCR sequencing, of whom some 210 received two doses of AZD1222 and around 25 received two doses of the MenACWY control vaccine. Trial participants were enrolled by age into 18-55, 56-69 and 70-plus year subgroups, with 148, 28 and 57 TCR-sequenced participants respectively.

What the authors observed across the whole study: CD4 TCRs associated with the vaccine covered the entire spike protein, and the dominant responses were in regions 160-218 and 743-854. The 56-69-year group was small, and its depth increase did not reach significance, likely because of low power. Reportedly, close to half of the unique spike-specific TCRs recognized epitopes lying outside the regions that are mutated in the B.1.351 and B.1.1.7 variants. Because no day 14 peak-response samples were available, repertoires were characterized only after the peak T cell response. Participants were mostly white British and included more females than males, and it was suggested by the authors that clonal diversity may have been underestimated. Only five or six AZD1222 recipients were SARS-CoV-2 seropositive at baseline, limiting conclusions about previously exposed vaccinees. After two AZD1222 doses, both the breadth and the depth of spike-specific TCRs were significantly higher than at day 0 and than in MenACWY recipients.

The CDR3 regions of human TCRbeta chains were analyzed by immunosequencing. In the original analysis: TCRs in the repertoires were matched against a reference library of SARS-CoV-2-specific TCRs that had been generated with the MIRA antigen-specificity platform. Breadth meant the fraction of unique TCRs that were SARS-CoV-2-associated, whereas depth meant the fraction of total T cells that were SARS-CoV-2-associated. Using the MIRA data, each spike-specific TCR was assigned both to the spike region to which the TCR was reactive and to a CD4 or CD8 class. Log10-transformed breadth and depth values were compared by one-way ANOVA with Sidak's multiple comparisons tests. TCRdb obtained this table from immuneACCESS and retained in-frame rearrangements with V and J assigned. These tables miss some clones; where compared with another copy, unresolved V genes account for less than half of the shortfall, and the remainder is unexplained. The D gene and trimming were derived from the DNA, and the V and J assignments and clone size from that table. The sample table shows 95,000 to 150,000 clones, and around 88% are seen once. 4% to 6% of the sample rests with the top ten.

Read against the paper, the sample's time point label means: baseline before first vaccination. Vaccinee samples were obtained from the UK trials COV001 and COV002, which included a single-blind randomized controlled phase 2/3 trial of AZD1222 (ChAdOx1 nCoV-19) in healthy adults. For TCRbeta chain sequencing, PBMC samples from trial participants were taken at day 0 and at day 28 after the second dose. As to this clone: Which antigen it targets is not known. Within one base of it there is no much larger clone, and no base qualities were kept.

The sample in question was peripheral blood, obtained on day 0 of AZD1222 vaccination. This clonotype was obtained from an adult in good health.

The DNA reads as follows: TGTGCCAGCAGCCGTTTCCGGGACAGGGGAGGCTACACCTTC. Translated, it gives CASSRFRDRGGYTF. The rearrangement joined TRBV7-2 to TRBJ1-2; 10 bases in the junction line up with TRBD1. The CDR3 starts with the cysteine, ends with the phenylalanine, and has 14 residues. Only CDR3 DNA remains: 42 bases, in frame from the first base. Relative to germline, V is missing 5 bases and J is missing 8 bases, with 8 bases of the junction outside any gene match. The germline V gene gives CDR1 as SGHTA and CDR2 as FQGNSA.